This TCR beta chain came from a study of cytomegalovirus exposure and HLA in healthy donors. Findings of the study overall: Some V segments, including TRBV6-2 and TRBV6-3, were excluded as indistinguishable.

A note on this clone: Its target is unknown.

Trimming removed 3 bases from V and 0 bases from J, with 9 bases in between. CDR1 GTSNPN and CDR2 SVGIG come from the germline V gene (reference sequence). The CDR3 loop spans 14 amino acids. Use of 60 Vbeta and 13 Jbeta primers characterized the PCR. Produced via immunoSEQ multiplex PCR; TCRdb's table is partial and in-frame only. This table holds 100,000 to 150,000 clones, roughly 70% found once. V and J are TRBV30 and TRBJ1-3; maybe TRBD1 (5 bases). This sequence originates from a man aged 35-49 years in good health and CMV-seropositive. Sequencing was done on a sample of PBMCs. CDR3 protein: CAWSGGASGNTIYF. The DNA of the CDR3 is TGTGCCTGGAGCGGCGGGGCCTCTGGAAACACCATATATTTT.